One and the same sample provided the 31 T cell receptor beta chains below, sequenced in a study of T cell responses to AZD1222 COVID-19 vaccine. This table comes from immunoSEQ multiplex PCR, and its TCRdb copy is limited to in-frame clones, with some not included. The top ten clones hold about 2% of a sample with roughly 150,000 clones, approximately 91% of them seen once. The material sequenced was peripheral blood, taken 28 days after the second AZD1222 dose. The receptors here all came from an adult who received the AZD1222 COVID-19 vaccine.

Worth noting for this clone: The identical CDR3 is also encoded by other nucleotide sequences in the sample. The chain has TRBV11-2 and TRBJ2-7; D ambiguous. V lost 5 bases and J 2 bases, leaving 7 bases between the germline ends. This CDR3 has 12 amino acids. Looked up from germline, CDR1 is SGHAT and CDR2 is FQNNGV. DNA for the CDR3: TGTGCCAGCAGCCCCGGTACCTACGAGCAGTACTTC. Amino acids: CASSPGTYEQYF.

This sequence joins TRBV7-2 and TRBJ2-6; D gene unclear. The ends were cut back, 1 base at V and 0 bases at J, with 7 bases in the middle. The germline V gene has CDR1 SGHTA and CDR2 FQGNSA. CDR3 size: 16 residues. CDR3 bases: TGTGCCAGCAGCTTAGTATTTGTCTCTGGGGCCAACGTCCTGACTTTC. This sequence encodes CASSLVFVSGANVLTF.

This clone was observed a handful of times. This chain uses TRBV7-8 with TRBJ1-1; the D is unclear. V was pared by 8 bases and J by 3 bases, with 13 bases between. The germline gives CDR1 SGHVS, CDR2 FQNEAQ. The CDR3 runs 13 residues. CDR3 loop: CASGVEGDTEAFF. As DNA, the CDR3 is TGTGCCAGCGGGGTCGAGGGCGACACTGAAGCTTTCTTT.

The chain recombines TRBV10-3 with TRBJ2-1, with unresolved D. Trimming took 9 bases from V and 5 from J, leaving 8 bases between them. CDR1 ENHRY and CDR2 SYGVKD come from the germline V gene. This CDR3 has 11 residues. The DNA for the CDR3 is TGTGCCATATCCCCCCACAATGAGCAGTTCTTC. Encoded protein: CAISPHNEQFF.

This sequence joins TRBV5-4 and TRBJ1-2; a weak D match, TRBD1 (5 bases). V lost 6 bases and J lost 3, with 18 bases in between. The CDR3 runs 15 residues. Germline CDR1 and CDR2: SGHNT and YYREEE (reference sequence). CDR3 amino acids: CASNEGGAQHYGYTF. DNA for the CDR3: TGTGCCAGCAACGAAGGAGGGGCGCAGCACTATGGCTACACCTTC.

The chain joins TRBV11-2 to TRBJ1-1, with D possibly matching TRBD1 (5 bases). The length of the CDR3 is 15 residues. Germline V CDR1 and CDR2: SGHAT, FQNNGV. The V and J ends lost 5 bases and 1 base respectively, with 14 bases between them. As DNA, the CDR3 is TGTGCCAGCAGCACGATTTGGGGCCGGAACACTGAAGCTTTCTTT. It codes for CASSTIWGRNTEAFF. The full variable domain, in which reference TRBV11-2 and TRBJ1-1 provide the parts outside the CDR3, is EAGVAQSPRYKIIEKRQSVAFWCNPISGHATLYWYQQILGQGPKLLIQFQNNGVVDDSQLPKDRFSAERLKGVDSTLKIQPAKLEDSAVYLCASSTIWGRNTEAFFGQGTRLTVV.

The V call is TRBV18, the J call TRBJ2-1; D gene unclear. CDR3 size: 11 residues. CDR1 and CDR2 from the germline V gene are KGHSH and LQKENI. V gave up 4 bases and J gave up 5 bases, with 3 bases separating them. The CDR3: CASSQDNEQFF. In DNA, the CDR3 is TGTGCCAGCTCACAGGACAATGAGCAGTTCTTC.

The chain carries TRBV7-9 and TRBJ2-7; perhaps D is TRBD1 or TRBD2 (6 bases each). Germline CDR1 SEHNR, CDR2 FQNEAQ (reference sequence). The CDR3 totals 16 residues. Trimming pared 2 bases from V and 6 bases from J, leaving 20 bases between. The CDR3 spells CASSLSAVSGGGEQYF. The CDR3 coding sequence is TGTGCCAGCAGCTTAAGTGCAGTGTCCGGGGGCGGCGAGCAGTACTTC.

In DNA, the CDR3 is TGCGCCAGCAGCTTGGGAGCGGGGGACACTGAAGCTTTCTTT. Translation: CASSLGAGDTEAFF. The gene calls are TRBV5-1 and TRBJ1-1, with a weak D call TRBD1 (5 bases). The length of the CDR3 is 14 residues. Trimming pared 0 bases from V and 3 bases from J, leaving 9 bases between. Germline V lookup: CDR1 SGHRS, CDR2 YFSETQ.

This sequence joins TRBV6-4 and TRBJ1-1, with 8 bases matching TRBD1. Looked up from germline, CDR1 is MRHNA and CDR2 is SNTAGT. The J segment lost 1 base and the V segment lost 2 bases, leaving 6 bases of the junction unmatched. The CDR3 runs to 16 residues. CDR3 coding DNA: TGTGCCAGCAGTGACCATTCGGACAGGGCGAACACTGAAGCTTTCTTT. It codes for CASSDHSDRANTEAFF.

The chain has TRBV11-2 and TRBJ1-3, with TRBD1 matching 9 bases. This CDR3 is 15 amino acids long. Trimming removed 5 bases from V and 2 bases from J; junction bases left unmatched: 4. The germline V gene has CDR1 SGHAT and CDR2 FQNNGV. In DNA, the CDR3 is TGTGCCAGCAGCACCTACAGGGGGCCTGGAAACACCATATATTTT. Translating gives CASSTYRGPGNTIYF.

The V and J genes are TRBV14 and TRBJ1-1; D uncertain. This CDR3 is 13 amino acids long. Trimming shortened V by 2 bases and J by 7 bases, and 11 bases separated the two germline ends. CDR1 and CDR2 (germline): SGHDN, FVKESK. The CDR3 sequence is CASSQSRAVEAFF. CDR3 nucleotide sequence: TGTGCCAGCAGCCAATCCCGGGCTGTTGAAGCTTTCTTT.

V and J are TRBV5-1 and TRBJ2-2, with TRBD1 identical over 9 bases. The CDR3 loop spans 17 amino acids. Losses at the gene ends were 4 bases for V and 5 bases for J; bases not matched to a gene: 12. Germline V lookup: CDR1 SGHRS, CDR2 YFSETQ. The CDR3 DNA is TGCGCCAGCAGCCCGCAATCGGGACAGGGTGGAACCGGGGAGCTGTTTTTT. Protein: CASSPQSGQGGTGELFF. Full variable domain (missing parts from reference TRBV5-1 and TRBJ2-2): KAGVTQTPRYLIKTRGQQVTLSCSPISGHRSVSWYQQTPGQGLQFLFEYFSETQRNKGNFPGRFSGRQFSNSRSEMNVSTLELGDSALYLCASSPQSGQGGTGELFFGEGSRLTVL.

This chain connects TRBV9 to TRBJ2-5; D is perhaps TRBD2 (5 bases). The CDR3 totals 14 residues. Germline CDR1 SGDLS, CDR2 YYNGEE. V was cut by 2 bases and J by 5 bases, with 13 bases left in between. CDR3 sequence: CASSVSGMGETQYF. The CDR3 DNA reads TGTGCCAGCAGCGTCTCCGGGATGGGGGAGACCCAGTACTTC.

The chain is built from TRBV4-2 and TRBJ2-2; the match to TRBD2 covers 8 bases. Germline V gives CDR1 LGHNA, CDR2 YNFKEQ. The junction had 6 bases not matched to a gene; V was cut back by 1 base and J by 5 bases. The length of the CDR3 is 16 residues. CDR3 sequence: CASSQGAAGETGELFF. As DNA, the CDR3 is TGTGCCAGCAGCCAAGGTGCAGCGGGGGAAACCGGGGAGCTGTTTTTT.

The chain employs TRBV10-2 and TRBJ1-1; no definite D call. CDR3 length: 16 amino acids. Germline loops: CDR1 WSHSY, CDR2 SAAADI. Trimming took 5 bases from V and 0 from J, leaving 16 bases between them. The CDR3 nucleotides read TGCGCCAGCAGTTCAGACCCTATCCTCATGAACACTGAAGCTTTCTTT. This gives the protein CASSSDPILMNTEAFF.

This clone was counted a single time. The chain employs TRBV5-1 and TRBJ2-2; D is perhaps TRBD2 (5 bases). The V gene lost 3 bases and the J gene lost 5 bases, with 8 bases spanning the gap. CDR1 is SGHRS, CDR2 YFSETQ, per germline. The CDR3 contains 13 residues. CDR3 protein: CASSSADTGELFF. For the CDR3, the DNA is TGCGCCAGCAGCTCAGCGGATACCGGGGAGCTGTTTTTT.

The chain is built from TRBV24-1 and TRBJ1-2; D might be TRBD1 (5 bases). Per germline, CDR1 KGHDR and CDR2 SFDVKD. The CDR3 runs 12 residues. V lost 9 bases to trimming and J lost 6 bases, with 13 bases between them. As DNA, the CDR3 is TGTGCCACCGTCCGGGACGGAGATGGCTACACCTTC. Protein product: CATVRDGDGYTF.

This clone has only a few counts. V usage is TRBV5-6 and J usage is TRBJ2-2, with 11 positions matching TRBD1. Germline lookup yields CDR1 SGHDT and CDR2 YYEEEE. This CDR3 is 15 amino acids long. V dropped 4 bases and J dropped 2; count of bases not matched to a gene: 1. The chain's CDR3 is CASSRTGGNTGELFF. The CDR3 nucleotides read TGTGCCAGCAGCCGGACAGGGGGCAACACCGGGGAGCTGTTTTTT. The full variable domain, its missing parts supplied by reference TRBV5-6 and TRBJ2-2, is DAGVTQSPTHLIKTRGQQVTLRCSPKSGHDTVSWYQQALGQGPQFIFQYYEEEERQRGNFPDRFSGHQFPNYSSELNVNALLLGDSALYLCASSRTGGNTGELFFGEGSRLTVL.

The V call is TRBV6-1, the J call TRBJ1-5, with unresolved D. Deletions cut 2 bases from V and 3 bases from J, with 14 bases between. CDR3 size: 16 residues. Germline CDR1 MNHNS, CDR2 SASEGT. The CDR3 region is CASSEYLGRNNQPQHF. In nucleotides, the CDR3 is TGTGCCAGCAGTGAATATTTGGGCAGAAACAATCAGCCCCAGCATTTT.

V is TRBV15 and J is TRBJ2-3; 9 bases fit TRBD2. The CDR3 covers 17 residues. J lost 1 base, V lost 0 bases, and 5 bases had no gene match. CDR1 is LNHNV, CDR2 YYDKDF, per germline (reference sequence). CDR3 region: CATSRDIRGGGTDTQYF. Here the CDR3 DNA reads TGTGCCACCAGCAGAGATATTCGCGGGGGGGGCACAGATACGCAGTATTTT.

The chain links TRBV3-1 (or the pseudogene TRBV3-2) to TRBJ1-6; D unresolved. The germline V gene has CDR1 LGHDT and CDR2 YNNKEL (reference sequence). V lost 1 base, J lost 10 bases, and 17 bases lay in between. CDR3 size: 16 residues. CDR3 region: CASSQVGGLSGSPLHF. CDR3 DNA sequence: TGTGCCAGCAGCCAAGTAGGTGGACTCTCGGGGTCACCCCTCCACTTT.

CDR3 sequence reads: CASSYTRDRGETQYF. CDR3 in DNA: TGTGCCAGCAGTTACACCCGGGACAGGGGAGAGACCCAGTACTTC. The gene calls are TRBV6-5 and TRBJ2-5; 10 bases line up with TRBD1. CDR1 and CDR2 from the germline V gene are MNHEY and SVGAGI. The CDR3 is made up of 15 amino acids. V lost 2 bases and J lost 4; bases outside the gene matches: 4.

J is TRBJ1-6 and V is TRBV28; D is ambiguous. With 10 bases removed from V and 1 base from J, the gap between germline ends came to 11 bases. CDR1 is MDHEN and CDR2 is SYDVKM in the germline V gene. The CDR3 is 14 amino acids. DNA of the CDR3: TGTGCCACCTCGCTGGGATCCTATAATTCACCCCTCCACTTT. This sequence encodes CATSLGSYNSPLHF.

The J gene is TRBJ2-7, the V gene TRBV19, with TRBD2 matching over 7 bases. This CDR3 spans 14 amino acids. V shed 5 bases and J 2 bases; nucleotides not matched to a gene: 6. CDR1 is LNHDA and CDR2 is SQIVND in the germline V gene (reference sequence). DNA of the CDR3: TGTGCCAGTAGTTTTCTAGCGGAAACCTACGAGCAGTACTTC. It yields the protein CASSFLAETYEQYF.

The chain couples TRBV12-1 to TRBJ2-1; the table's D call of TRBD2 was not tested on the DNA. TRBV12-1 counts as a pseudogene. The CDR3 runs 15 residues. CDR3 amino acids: CASSPLAGIYNEQFF. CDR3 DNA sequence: TGTGCCAGCAGCCCCTTAGCGGGTATCTACAATGAGCAGTTCTTC.

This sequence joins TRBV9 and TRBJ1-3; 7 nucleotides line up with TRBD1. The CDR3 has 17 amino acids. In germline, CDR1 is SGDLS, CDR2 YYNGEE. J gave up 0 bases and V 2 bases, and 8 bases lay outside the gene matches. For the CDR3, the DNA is TGTGCCAGCAGCGTTCAGCCGGGACAGCGCTCTGGAAACACCATATATTTT. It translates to CASSVQPGQRSGNTIYF.

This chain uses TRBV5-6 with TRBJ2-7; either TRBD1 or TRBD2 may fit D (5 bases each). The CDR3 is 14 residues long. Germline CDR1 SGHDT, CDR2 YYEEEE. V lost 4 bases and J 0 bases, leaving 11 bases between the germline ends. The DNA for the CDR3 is TGTGCCAGCAGCACCCGTGGGGGCTCCTACGAGCAGTACTTC. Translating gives CASSTRGGSYEQYF.

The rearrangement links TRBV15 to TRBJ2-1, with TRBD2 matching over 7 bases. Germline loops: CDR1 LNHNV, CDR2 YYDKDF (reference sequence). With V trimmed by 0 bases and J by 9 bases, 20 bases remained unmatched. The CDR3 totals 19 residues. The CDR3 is CATSREDVIAGQKWGEQFF. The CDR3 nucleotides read TGTGCCACCAGCAGAGAAGATGTGATAGCGGGCCAGAAATGGGGTGAGCAGTTCTTC.

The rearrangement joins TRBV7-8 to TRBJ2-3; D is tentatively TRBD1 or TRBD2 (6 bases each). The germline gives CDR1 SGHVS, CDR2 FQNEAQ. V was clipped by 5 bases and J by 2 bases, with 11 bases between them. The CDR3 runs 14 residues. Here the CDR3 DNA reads TGTGCCAGCAGCCTCGGGGGCTACACAGATACGCAGTATTTT. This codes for CASSLGGYTDTQYF. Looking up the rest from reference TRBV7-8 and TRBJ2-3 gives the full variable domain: GAGVSQSPRYKVAKRGQDVALRCDPISGHVSLFWYQQALGQGPEFLTYFQNEAQLDKSGLPSDRFFAERPEGSVSTLKIQRTQQEDSAVYLCASSLGGYTDTQYFGPGTRLTVL.

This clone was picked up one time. CDR3: CASSKSRGSSYNEQFF. The CDR3 DNA is TGTGCCAGCAGCAAAAGCAGGGGGAGCTCCTACAATGAGCAGTTCTTC. The chain employs TRBV21-1 and TRBJ2-1; the D segment call TRBD1 is taken from the table without a DNA check. TRBV21-1 is described as a pseudogene. This CDR3 has 16 residues.